Below are 26 T cell receptor beta chains sequenced from a single sample in a study of identical twins. One entry per CDR3 protein, called by TCRdb with MiXCR from the 5' RACE reads. Of 350,000 to 600,000 distinct CDR3 sequences listed, around 14% are singletons. The same sample was also studied in work on yellow fever vaccine responses in identical twins.

The material sequenced was CD4+ T cells sorted from blood. The receptors derive from a woman aged 18-30 years in good health.

There are a few counts of this clonotype. The V call is TRBV6-4, the J call TRBJ2-7; D is undetermined. Trimming took 2 bases from V and 9 from J, leaving 11 bases between them. This CDR3 is 12 amino acids long. CDR1 and CDR2 (germline): MRHNA, SNTAGT. CDR3 protein: CASSDPGNGQYF. The CDR3 bases are TGTGCCAGCAGTGACCCAGGCAACGGGCAGTACTTC.

The gene calls are TRBV5-1 and TRBJ2-7, with D possibly being TRBD2 (6 bases). Per the germline V gene, CDR1 is SGHRS and CDR2 is YFSETQ. The V end was cut by 2 bases, the J end by 0 bases, with 9 bases between. The CDR3 extends over 14 amino acids. As DNA, the CDR3 is TGCGCCAGCAGCTTTAGGGAGGACTCCTACGAGCAGTACTTC. Translated, it gives CASSFREDSYEQYF. The full variable domain, with the rest looked up from reference TRBV5-1 and TRBJ2-7, is KAGVTQTPRYLIKTRGQQVTLSCSPISGHRSVSWYQQTPGQGLQFLFEYFSETQRNKGNFPGRFSGRQFSNSRSEMNVSTLELGDSALYLCASSFREDSYEQYFGPGTRLTVT.

In its sample, this clonotype was seen a few times. The CDR3 loop reads CSVAVNPNEKLFF. The CDR3 coding sequence is TGCAGCGTTGCGGTGAATCCCAATGAAAAACTGTTTTTT. The chain has TRBV29-1 and TRBJ1-4; no definite D call. V was cut by 4 bases and J by 5 bases, with 11 bases left in between. This CDR3 contains 13 residues. Germline assignment: CDR1 SQVTM and CDR2 ANQGSEA.

This clonotype was picked up many times. The V call is TRBV7-6, the J call TRBJ2-1; D not resolved. V shed 5 bases and J shed 4 bases, with 12 bases lying between them. The CDR3 is 14 amino acids. Germline CDR1 is SGHVS and CDR2 is FNYEAQ. The CDR3 loop is CASSPPGPYNEQFF. The CDR3 DNA is TGTGCCAGCAGCCCCCCCGGCCCATACAATGAGCAGTTCTTC.

This clonotype was seen at least ten times. The genes are TRBV28 and TRBJ2-5; D possibly corresponds to TRBD2 (6 bases). The CDR3 covers 13 residues. In germline, CDR1 is MDHEN, CDR2 SYDVKM. Trimming took off 7 bases at V and 5 bases at J, with 14 bases between the two ends. The CDR3 coding sequence is TGTGCCAGCACCCTGACTAGAGTTGAGACCCAGTACTTC. It codes for CASTLTRVETQYF.

This clonotype was counted between two and nine times. V usage is TRBV7-9 and J usage is TRBJ2-1; D call uncertain. The germline gives CDR1 SEHNR, CDR2 FQNEAQ (reference sequence). CDR3 size: 14 residues. V shed 11 bases and J shed 5 bases, with 19 bases lying between them. The CDR3 spells CACGLRGFNNEQFF. The CDR3 DNA is TGTGCCTGCGGATTAAGAGGCTTCAACAATGAGCAGTTCTTC.

This chain joins TRBV5-1 and TRBJ2-5, with a tentative D call TRBD1 (6 bases). The germline gives CDR1 SGHRS, CDR2 YFSETQ. This CDR3 comprises 13 residues. V lost 3 bases to trimming and J lost 5 bases, with 11 bases between them. CDR3 nucleotides: TGCGCCAGCAGCTCTCCAGGGGATGAGACCCAGTACTTC. It translates to CASSSPGDETQYF.

The chain has TRBV5-8 and TRBJ2-1; 7 nucleotides agree with TRBD1. The CDR3 is 15 amino acids. V gave up 2 bases and J gave up 6 bases; unmatched junction bases: 8. The germline V gene has CDR1 SGHTS and CDR2 YDEGEE. DNA of the CDR3: TGTGCCAGCAGCTTTAAGACAGGGAAGGGCAATGAGCAGTTCTTC. Encoded protein: CASSFKTGKGNEQFF.

The rearrangement uses TRBV7-2 and TRBJ2-5; perhaps D is TRBD1 or TRBD2 (7 bases each). Trimming removed 1 base at V and 0 bases at J, with 15 bases between. Germline assignment: CDR1 SGHTA and CDR2 FQGNSA. The CDR3 totals 17 residues. CDR3 protein: CASSLVSGTANQETQYF. The CDR3 bases are TGTGCCAGCAGCTTAGTGAGCGGGACAGCGAACCAAGAGACCCAGTACTTC. Filled out from reference TRBV7-2 and TRBJ2-5, the complete variable domain reads GAGVSQSPSNKVTEKGKDVELRCDPISGHTALYWYRQSLGQGLEFLIYFQGNSAPDKSGLPSDRFSAERTGGSVSTLTIQRTQQEDSAVYLCASSLVSGTANQETQYFGPGTRLLVL.

This clonotype turned up a few times. The chain links TRBV20-1 to TRBJ2-5, with 16 nucleotides matching TRBD2. The germline gives CDR1 DFQATT, CDR2 SNEGSKA (reference sequence). The CDR3 is 14 amino acids. Losses at the gene ends were 4 bases for V and 5 bases for J; bases not matched to a gene: 1. The chain's CDR3 is CSATGLAGGETQYF. CDR3 DNA: TGCAGTGCTACGGGACTAGCGGGAGGGGAGACCCAGTACTTC.

This clonotype appeared many times. V usage is TRBV20-1 and J usage is TRBJ1-1; weak D call: TRBD1 (5 bases). From germline, CDR1 is DFQATT and CDR2 SNEGSKA (reference sequence). The V and J ends lost 5 bases and 0 bases respectively, with 10 bases between them. CDR3 length: 13 residues. CDR3 DNA: TGCAGTGCTCAAGGGGATTTGAACACTGAAGCTTTCTTT. Its translation is CSAQGDLNTEAFF.

This clonotype was seen a handful of times. V usage is TRBV6-1 and J usage is TRBJ2-7; D remains ambiguous. The germline V gene encodes CDR1 MNHNS and CDR2 SASEGT. V shed 7 bases and J shed 2 bases, with 9 bases lying between them. CDR3 size: 12 residues. The chain's CDR3 is CASTDKAYEQYF. CDR3 sequence (DNA): TGTGCCAGCACAGACAAAGCCTACGAGCAGTACTTC.

This clonotype appeared many times. This sequence joins TRBV3-1 and TRBJ1-6; 7 bases align to TRBD1. This CDR3 spans 14 amino acids. Germline-derived CDR1 and CDR2 are LGHDT and YNNKEL (reference sequence). The V gene end was trimmed by 6 bases and the J gene end by 7 bases; junction bases not matched to a gene: 6. The CDR3 sequence is CASRLGTANSPLHF. CDR3 nucleotide sequence: TGTGCCAGCAGACTCGGGACAGCAAATTCACCCCTCCACTTT. Complete variable domain (other parts from reference TRBV3-1 and TRBJ1-6): DTAVSQTPKYLVTQMGNDKSIKCEQNLGHDTMYWYKQDSKKFLKIMFSYNNKELIINETVPNRFSPKSPDKAHLNLHINSLELGDSAVYFCASRLGTANSPLHFGNGTRLTVT.

This clonotype was seen more than once but under ten times. The CDR3 is CASSERQGYGYTF. CDR3 in DNA: TGTGCCAGCAGCGAACGACAGGGGTATGGCTACACCTTC. V is TRBV3-1 and J is TRBJ1-2; 8 bases match TRBD1. Losses at the gene ends were 5 bases for V and 5 bases for J; bases not matched to a gene: 4. The CDR3 is 13 residues long. Germline V CDR1 and CDR2: LGHDT, YNNKEL (reference sequence).

This clonotype was seen a handful of times. This chain joins TRBV9 and TRBJ2-7; D is uncertain. Trimming took off 0 bases at V and 2 bases at J, with 9 bases between the two ends. CDR1 and CDR2 from the germline V gene are SGDLS and YYNGEE. CDR3 size: 14 residues. CDR3 DNA: TGTGCCAGCAGCGTAGAGGTCGGCACCTACGAGCAGTACTTC. Translated, it gives CASSVEVGTYEQYF.

CDR3 amino acids: CASTNYEQYF. CDR3 in DNA: TGTGCCAGCACCAACTACGAGCAGTACTTC. The V and J genes are TRBV4-2 and TRBJ2-7; D is uncertain. The CDR3 is made up of 10 amino acids. Trimming took 7 bases from V and 3 from J, leaving 4 bases between them. The germline V gene has CDR1 LGHNA and CDR2 YNFKEQ.

The chain uses TRBV18 and TRBJ2-5; weak D call: TRBD2 (5 bases). The CDR3 has 14 residues. Between the trimmed V and J ends, which lost 2 bases and 6 bases, there was a span of 13 bases. Germline V lookup: CDR1 KGHSH, CDR2 LQKENI. CDR3 DNA sequence: TGTGCCAGCTCACCAACCGCCGGGGTTCAGACCCAGTACTTC. It is translated as CASSPTAGVQTQYF.

V gene TRBV5-1 combines with J gene TRBJ2-7, with D perhaps being TRBD1 or TRBD2 (6 bases each). The CDR3 runs 14 residues. The germline V gene has CDR1 SGHRS and CDR2 YFSETQ. Trimming stripped 5 bases from V and 5 bases from J, with 17 bases between. The chain's CDR3 is CASSGGTLVNEQYF. As DNA, the CDR3 is TGCGCCAGCAGTGGCGGGACATTAGTCAACGAGCAGTACTTC.

The chain combines TRBV11-2 with TRBJ1-1; D uncertain. The CDR3 loop spans 12 amino acids. The germline V gene has CDR1 SGHAT and CDR2 FQNNGV. Trimming took off 5 bases at V and 3 bases at J, with 7 bases between the two ends. CDR3 in DNA: TGTGCCAGCAGCATCGTGGACACTGAAGCTTTCTTT. Translating gives CASSIVDTEAFF.

This clonotype was found a few times. The rearrangement uses TRBV6-1 and TRBJ2-5; D gene unclear. CDR1 and CDR2 (germline): MNHNS, SASEGT. CDR3 length equals 13 residues. Trimming cost V 8 bases and J 1 base, with 11 bases left between them. For the CDR3, the DNA is TGTGCCAGCTCCGGCTCCCCCCAAGAGACCCAGTACTTC. It specifies CASSGSPQETQYF.

This clonotype appeared a few times. This chain uses TRBV12-3 or TRBV12-4 with TRBJ1-6; the D gene is possibly TRBD1 (6 bases). Trimming removed 6 bases at V and 10 bases at J, with 19 bases between. CDR3 length: 15 amino acids. CDR3 amino acids: CASSSLPGVGSPLHF. CDR3 coding DNA: TGTGCCAGCAGCTCACTTCCAGGGGTAGGCTCACCCCTCCACTTT.

This clonotype was detected a few times. The chain links TRBV7-2 to TRBJ2-5; D perhaps matches TRBD1 (5 bases). Trimming cost V 5 bases and J 2 bases, with 12 bases left between them. The CDR3 has 14 residues. The germline V gene encodes CDR1 SGHTA and CDR2 FQGNSA. CDR3 residues: CASSRKGMQETQYF. CDR3 DNA: TGTGCCAGCAGCCGAAAGGGGATGCAAGAGACCCAGTACTTC.

V and J are TRBV28 and TRBJ1-5; TRBD1 agrees at 8 bases. The CDR3 contains 16 residues. Germline-derived CDR1 and CDR2 are MDHEN and SYDVKM. The trim removed 8 bases at V and 6 bases at J, leaving 15 bases unmatched. This CDR3 reads CASVYDTGGGRQPQHF. The CDR3 coding sequence is TGTGCCAGCGTCTACGACACAGGGGGGGGTCGTCAGCCCCAGCATTTT.

This clonotype was counted between two and nine times. J is TRBJ1-4 and V is TRBV7-8; 9 positions agree with TRBD1. V was clipped by 5 bases and J by 12 bases; unmatched bases: 4. The germline gives CDR1 SGHVS, CDR2 FQNEAQ. The CDR3 is 12 amino acids. The chain's CDR3 is CASSLGQGQLFF. In DNA, the CDR3 is TGTGCCAGCAGCCTCGGACAGGGGCAACTGTTTTTT. Based on the CDR3 plus reference TRBV7-8 and TRBJ1-4, the full variable domain is GAGVSQSPRYKVAKRGQDVALRCDPISGHVSLFWYQQALGQGPEFLTYFQNEAQLDKSGLPSDRFFAERPEGSVSTLKIQRTQQEDSAVYLCASSLGQGQLFFGSGTQLSVL.

The chain is built from TRBV12-3 or TRBV12-4 and TRBJ1-6; 7 bases match TRBD1. The CDR3 is 13 residues long. The V segment lost 6 bases and the J segment 10 bases; nucleotides outside the gene matches: 6. In DNA form, the CDR3 reads TGTGCCAGCAGCTCCGACAGGGCCTCACCCCTCCACTTT. Its translation is CASSSDRASPLHF.

This clonotype has more than one count but fewer than ten. This sequence joins TRBV20-1 and TRBJ2-7, with D uncertain. Trimming shortened V by 0 bases and J by 6 bases, and 12 bases separated the two germline ends. Germline V gene lookup returns CDR1 DFQATT and CDR2 SNEGSKA (reference sequence). This CDR3 is 13 amino acids long. Here the CDR3 reads CSAREDLVGEQYF. CDR3 bases: TGCAGTGCTAGAGAGGACCTGGTGGGCGAGCAGTACTTC.